The entry that follows covers one T cell receptor (beta chain) sequence. Its cognate antigen is unknown. The data belong to a study of CD8 T cells in ankylosing spondylitis. CDR1 is SGHTA and CDR2 is FQGNSA in the germline V gene. This CDR3 is built from 14 residues. V lost 3 bases, J lost 7 bases, and 15 bases lay in between. Points from the study as a whole: According to the report, clones linked to the disease were significantly enriched in matched synovial fluid samples taken from ankylosing spondylitis patients.

Libraries of TCR beta came from quantitative 5'-RACE with molecular barcodes. TCRdb reprocessed the 5' RACE reads via MiXCR and lists one record per CDR3 protein. The sample yields over 30,000 distinct CDR3 sequences, roughly 9.6% seen once. The rearrangement uses TRBV7-2 and TRBJ2-5; a weak D match, TRBD2 (5 bases). This TCR was sampled from a male donor with ankylosing spondylitis. The specimen was synovial fluid, either unsorted or a sorted T cell fraction (not recorded which). The CDR3 DNA follows: TGTGCCAGCAGCTTCAATCCCGAGGGTGGGACCCAGTACTTC. This codes for CASSFNPEGGTQYF.